The clone carrying this T cell receptor beta chain was observed a single time. Antigen unknown. This specimen belongs to a study of vaccination and CD4 T cells after COVID-19. Study details: Convalescent donors totaled six males and four females, including two who were Hispanic. The cells were exposed to overlapping spike peptides originating from SARS-CoV-2, HCoV-NL63, HCoV-OC43 and HCoV-229E for stimulation. Culture controls were given either a CEFX pool, an HIV-1 Nef pool, or no peptide.

The J segment lost 8 bases and the V segment lost 5 bases, leaving 10 bases of the junction unmatched. CDR3 size: 14 residues. Germline CDR1 DFQATT, CDR2 SNEGSKA (reference sequence). Scientists ran DNA taken from cultured CD4+ T cells through the Oncomine TCR Beta short-read assay for sequencing. Using its own MiXCR run on the PCR reads, TCRdb lists one record per CDR3 protein. The sample lists more than 13,000 distinct CDR3 sequences; approximately 50% were seen once. The treatment: approximately 11-day PBMC culture with coronavirus spike peptide pools or control peptides (ViraFEST assay). Both day 3 and day 7 involved replacing half of the medium with fresh IL-2 medium.

The chain couples TRBV20-1 to TRBJ2-1; 9 nucleotides agree with TRBD1. The source was CD4+ T cells from blood, cultured in vitro, collected before SARS-CoV-2 vaccination. This receptor was obtained from a human donor who had recovered from COVID-19. CDR3 DNA: TGCAGTGCTGAACCCGGGACAGGGACCGATGAGCAGTTCTTC. Amino acids: CSAEPGTGTDEQFF.